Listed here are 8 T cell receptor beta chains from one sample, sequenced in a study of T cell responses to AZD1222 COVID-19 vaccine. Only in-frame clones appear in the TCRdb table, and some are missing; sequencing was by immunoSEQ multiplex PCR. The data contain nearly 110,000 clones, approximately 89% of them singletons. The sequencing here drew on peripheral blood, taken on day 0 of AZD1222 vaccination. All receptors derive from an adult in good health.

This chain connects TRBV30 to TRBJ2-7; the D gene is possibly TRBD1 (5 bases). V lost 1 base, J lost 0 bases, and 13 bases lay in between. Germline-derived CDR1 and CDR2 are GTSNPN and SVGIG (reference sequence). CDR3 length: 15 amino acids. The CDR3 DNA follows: TGTGCCTGGAGTGGCGCGGACACCTACTCCTACGAGCAGTACTTC. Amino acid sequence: CAWSGADTYSYEQYF.

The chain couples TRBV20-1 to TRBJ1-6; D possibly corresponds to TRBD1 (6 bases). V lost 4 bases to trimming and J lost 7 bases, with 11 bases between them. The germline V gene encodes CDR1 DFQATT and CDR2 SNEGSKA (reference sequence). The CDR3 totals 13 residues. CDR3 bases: TGCAGTGCTACTGACAGGCTAAATTCACCCCTCCACTTT. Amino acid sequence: CSATDRLNSPLHF.

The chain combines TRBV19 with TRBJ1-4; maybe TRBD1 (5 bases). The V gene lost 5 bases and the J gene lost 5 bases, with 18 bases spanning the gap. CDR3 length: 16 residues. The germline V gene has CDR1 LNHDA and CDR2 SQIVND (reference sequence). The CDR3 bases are TGTGCCAGTAGTGAAAAGACCGGGACCCCAAATGAAAAACTGTTTTTT. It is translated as CASSEKTGTPNEKLFF.

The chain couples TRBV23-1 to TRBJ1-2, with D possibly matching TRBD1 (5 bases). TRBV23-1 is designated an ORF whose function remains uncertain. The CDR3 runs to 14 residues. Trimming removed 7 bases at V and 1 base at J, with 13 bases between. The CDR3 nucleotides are TGCGCCAGCAAATGGCAGGGAAATAACTATGGCTACACCTTC. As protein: CASKWQGNNYGYTF.

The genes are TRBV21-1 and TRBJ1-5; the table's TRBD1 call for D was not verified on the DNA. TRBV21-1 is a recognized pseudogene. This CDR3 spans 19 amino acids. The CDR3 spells CASRGAQEQGRTSNQPQHF. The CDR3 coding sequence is TGTGCCAGCAGGGGGGCTCAGGAGCAGGGAAGGACTAGCAATCAGCCCCAGCATTTT.

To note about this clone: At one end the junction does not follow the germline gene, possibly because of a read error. The CDR3 is CASRPRGTEVF. As DNA, the CDR3 is TGTGCCAGCAGACCCCGGGGGACGGAGGTTTTT. The chain employs TRBV11-2 and TRBJ2-2, with D maybe TRBD2 (6 bases). Germline CDR1 is SGHAT and CDR2 is FQNNGV. The CDR3 covers 11 residues.

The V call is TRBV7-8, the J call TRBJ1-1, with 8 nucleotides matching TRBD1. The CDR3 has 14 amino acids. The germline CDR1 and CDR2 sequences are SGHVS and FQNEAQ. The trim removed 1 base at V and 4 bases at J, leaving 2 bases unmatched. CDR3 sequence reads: CASSLDRGGTEAFF. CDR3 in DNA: TGTGCCAGCAGCTTAGACAGGGGGGGCACTGAAGCTTTCTTT.

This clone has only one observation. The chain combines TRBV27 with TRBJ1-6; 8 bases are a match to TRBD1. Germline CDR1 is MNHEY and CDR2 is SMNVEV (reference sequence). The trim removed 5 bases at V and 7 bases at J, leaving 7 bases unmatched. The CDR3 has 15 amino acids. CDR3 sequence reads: CASSPGQGRNSPLHF. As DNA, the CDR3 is TGTGCCAGCAGTCCTGGACAGGGTCGAAATTCACCCCTCCACTTT.